Ten or more counts support the clone carrying this TCR beta chain. Its antigen is not identified. The CDR3 sequence is 13 residues long. Losses at the gene ends were 5 bases for V and 5 bases for J; bases not matched to a gene: 4. Germline V gene sequence: CDR1 MNHEY, CDR2 SVGAGI. The data originate from a study of T-cell memory formation after mild COVID-19. The study's findings and limits: Some SARS-CoV-2-responding clones were already detected in memory before infection. Contracting clones from day 15 to 85 had balanced CD4/CD8; later expanders favoured CD4+.

TCRdb independently ran MiXCR on the 5' RACE reads; one entry per CDR3 protein. The profile covers fewer than 95,000 distinct CDR3 sequences, with about 13% appearing a single time and roughly a quarter taken by the ten largest. The sample consisted of PBMCs or a T cell subset sorted from them (not recorded which). The TCR originated in an adult woman who had mild COVID-19 (a few samples of this study predate the infection). Cell type and time point are not known. This sequence joins TRBV6-5 and TRBJ2-5, with 8 bases identical to TRBD1. The CDR3 loop reads CASSVRGQETQYF. CDR3 DNA: TGTGCCAGCAGTGTCAGGGGGCAGGAGACCCAGTACTTC.